This record covers a single TCR beta chain. The source of the sample is a study of blood T cell repertoires in COVID-19. Repertoires were generated with immunoSEQ multiplex PCR, while TCRdb's copy carries only in-frame clones and drops some. In the table there are approximately 440,000 clones, 90% of which are singletons. V lost 0 bases to trimming and J lost 9 bases; unmatched junction nucleotides: 4. The CDR3 spans 15 residues. The germline CDR1 and CDR2 sequences are SGHRS and YFSETQ. J is TRBJ1-6 and V is TRBV5-1, with 9 bases lining up with TRBD1. This TCR was sampled from a man aged 18 to 30 who had recovered from COVID-19. Sequenced material: PBMCs or T cells enriched from blood (not recorded which). This CDR3 is CASSLVGQGSSPLHF. CDR3 bases: TGCGCCAGCAGCTTGGTCGGACAGGGGAGTTCACCCCTCCACTTT. Looking up the rest from reference TRBV5-1 and TRBJ1-6 gives the full variable domain: KAGVTQTPRYLIKTRGQQVTLSCSPISGHRSVSWYQQTPGQGLQFLFEYFSETQRNKGNFPGRFSGRQFSNSRSEMNVSTLELGDSALYLCASSLVGQGSSPLHFGNGTRLTVT.